Shown below are 23 T cell receptor beta chains from a single sample sequenced in a study of CXCR3-negative and CXCR3-positive naive CD8 T cells. These receptors lack a known antigen. Findings and limits, study-wide: Researchers report that CXCR3-positive naive cells carry more hydrophobic TRB CDR3s than CXCR3-negative naive cells.

All TRB cDNA libraries came from 5' RACE performed with UMI labels. With the 5' RACE reads reprocessed, TCRdb shows one record per CDR3 protein and no DNA. The sample has 150,000 or so distinct CDR3 sequences. The sequencing input was naive CXCR3+ CD8+ T cells from blood. Subset indicated: CD45RO-CCR7+CD27+CD95- naive CD8+ T cells expressing CXCR3 (TNR3+). The receptors derive from a human donor in good health. Some clones in this sample may be carry-over from other donors' samples.

The chain uses TRBV5-1 and TRBJ2-4. Germline V gene data show CDR1 as SGHRS and CDR2 as YFSETQ. This CDR3 has 13 residues. This CDR3 reads CASSLIAENIQYF.

This chain uses TRBV6-4 with TRBJ2-3; with no DNA, the TCRdb D assignment of TRBD2 cannot be verified. The CDR3 is 16 residues long. CDR1 is MRHNA and CDR2 is SNTAGT in the germline V gene. CDR3 sequence: CASSEAAGGSTDTQYF.

The chain has TRBV5-5 and TRBJ2-1. Germline V gene data show CDR1 as SGHKS and CDR2 as YYEKEE (reference sequence). CDR3 length: 16 residues. The CDR3: CASSGDPFGSYNEQFF.

CDR3 region: CASSLGQITGELFF. The chain employs TRBV12-3 or TRBV12-4 and TRBJ2-2. The CDR3 is made up of 14 amino acids.

The V call is TRBV11-2, the J call TRBJ1-1; TCRdb proposes TRBD1, but this gene call is untestable without DNA. Germline V gene data show CDR1 as SGHAT and CDR2 as FQNNGV. The CDR3 consists of 14 residues. The CDR3 sequence: CASSSTGFAAEAFF.

The rearrangement links TRBV6-6 to TRBJ1-2. Germline CDR1 is MNHNY and CDR2 is SVGAGI (reference sequence). The CDR3 consists of 13 residues. The CDR3 reads CASSGDTEDGYTF.

The CDR3 here is CAISEFGFHEQYF. V gene TRBV10-3 combines with J gene TRBJ2-7. This CDR3 contains 13 residues. In germline, CDR1 is ENHRY, CDR2 SYGVKD.

The CDR3 loop is CASSQDPAGFPYEQYF. This chain joins TRBV4-3 and TRBJ2-7; as DNA is missing, the TRBD2 call by TCRdb cannot be tested. The CDR3 extends over 16 amino acids. CDR1 and CDR2 from the germline V gene are LGHNA and YSLEER.

The V and J genes are TRBV4-1 and TRBJ1-6; TCRdb's D call, TRBD1, is unchecked because there is no DNA. The CDR3 has 14 amino acids. Germline loops: CDR1 MGHRA, CDR2 YSYEKL. CDR3 in amino acids: CASSQGTLNSPLHF.

The V call is TRBV6-2 or TRBV6-3, the J call TRBJ2-1; TCRdb names TRBD1, which stays unverified in the absence of DNA. The CDR3 length is 15 residues. The germline CDR1 and CDR2 sequences are MNHEY and SVGEGT. The CDR3 spells CASSYYTGENNEQFF.

The CDR3: CASSYRNSDSYEQYF. This rearrangement joins TRBV6-6 to TRBJ2-7. CDR1 is MNHNY and CDR2 is SVGAGI in the germline V gene (reference sequence). The CDR3 runs to 15 residues.

The chain carries TRBV7-6 and TRBJ2-2. Looked up from germline, CDR1 is SGHVS and CDR2 is FNYEAQ. The CDR3 consists of 13 residues. The CDR3 protein is CASSLDTSGELFF.

The chain joins TRBV12-3 or TRBV12-4 to TRBJ2-4. CDR3 size: 12 residues. CDR3 sequence reads: CASSGQDNIQYF.

V and J are TRBV28 and TRBJ1-2; checking the TCRdb D call of TRBD1 is not possible without DNA. Germline V CDR1 and CDR2: MDHEN, SYDVKM. The CDR3 is 14 residues long. The CDR3 reads CASSLLGVRDGYTF.

This chain joins TRBV29-1 and TRBJ1-2. The CDR3 has 12 residues. The germline gives CDR1 SQVTM, CDR2 ANQGSEA. CDR3 sequence: CSVVIAAYGYTF.

The rearrangement uses TRBV15 and TRBJ2-5; the D gene TCRdb calls, TRBD2, cannot be checked with no DNA. In germline, CDR1 is LNHNV, CDR2 YYDKDF (reference sequence). The CDR3 totals 16 residues. The CDR3 spells CATSRDRLAYQETQYF.

J is TRBJ2-7 and V is TRBV4-3; TCRdb's D call, TRBD1, is unchecked because there is no DNA. Germline values: CDR1 LGHNA, CDR2 YSLEER. CDR3 length equals 13 residues. The chain's CDR3 is CASSQDDYREQYF.

V gene TRBV7-3 combines with J gene TRBJ2-1; TCRdb lists TRBD1, though no DNA is available to test this call. CDR3 length: 17 residues. Germline CDR1 and CDR2: SGHTA and FQGTGA. The CDR3 spells CASSLNGGLTRDNEQFF.

The chain is built from TRBV20-1 and TRBJ1-1; the D call of TRBD1 rests on TCRdb alone, since no DNA is present to check it. Germline V gene data show CDR1 as DFQATT and CDR2 as SNEGSKA (reference sequence). This CDR3 comprises 14 residues. This CDR3 is CSGYRGGMNTEAFF.

V and J are TRBV18 and TRBJ1-2. CDR1 and CDR2 (germline): KGHSH, LQKENI. This CDR3 region has 15 residues. The CDR3 protein is CASTLVGRDIYGYTF.

The chain has TRBV7-9 and TRBJ2-7; without DNA, the TCRdb call of TRBD1 cannot be checked. This CDR3 is 13 amino acids long. The V gene's germline CDR1 is SEHNR and CDR2 FQNEAQ (reference sequence). The chain's CDR3 is CASSLQGDYERYF.

The V and J genes are TRBV28 and TRBJ2-1. Germline CDR1 MDHEN, CDR2 SYDVKM. This CDR3 spans 15 amino acids. The CDR3 protein is CASSSTFNSYNEQFF.

The chain recombines TRBV28 with TRBJ2-1; as DNA is missing, the TRBD2 call by TCRdb cannot be tested. Germline CDR1 is MDHEN and CDR2 is SYDVKM. The CDR3 totals 16 residues. Here the CDR3 reads CATTGGSGISFDEQFF.